This record concerns one T cell receptor beta chain sequence. The antigen is undetermined. The data stem from a study of response to subunit inactivated influenza vaccine. Study observations and caveats: The authors offered the suggestion that each seasonal influenza vaccination recruits few new T cells.

This CDR3 region has 13 residues. Germline V lookup: CDR1 ENHRY, CDR2 SYGVKD. V was trimmed by 4 bases and J by 4 bases, leaving 8 bases between them. TCRdb redid the calling of the RT-PCR reads with MiXCR, one entry per CDR3 protein. The profile shows 450,000 to 600,000 distinct CDR3 sequences, less than 7.5% of them singletons. This specimen was PBMCs from blood, taken roughly 24 months after vaccination. The V and J genes are TRBV10-3 and TRBJ2-1; D call uncertain. The TCR comes from a man aged 50-75 years who received an inactivated influenza vaccine. In DNA, the CDR3 is TGTGCCATCAGTGTAGAGAGATACAATGAGCAGTTCTTC. Its protein is CAISVERYNEQFF.